These 18 T cell receptor beta chains were all obtained from the same sample, sequenced in a study of T cell responses to AZD1222 COVID-19 vaccine. TCRdb keeps only in-frame clones here, not all; method: immunoSEQ multiplex PCR. Altogether about 86,000 clones are present, roughly 90% being singletons, with the ten largest covering about an eighth. This material consisted of peripheral blood, taken 28 days after the second AZD1222 dose. The source is an adult who received the AZD1222 COVID-19 vaccine.

The chain recombines TRBV2 with TRBJ1-4; 8 bases fit TRBD1. The CDR3 runs to 16 residues. The junction had 9 bases not matched to a gene; V was cut back by 6 bases and J by 3 bases. CDR1 is SNHLY, CDR2 FYNNEI, per germline. The CDR3 DNA follows: TGTGCCAGCAGCGCAGGGGGCATAGGGGCTAATGAAAAACTGTTTTTT. This encodes CASSAGGIGANEKLFF.

This rearrangement joins TRBV14 to TRBJ2-3; D gene unclear. Germline-derived CDR1 and CDR2 are SGHDN and FVKESK. This CDR3 has 13 residues. The germline V and J ends were trimmed by 6 bases and 6 bases, with 13 bases remaining between them. CDR3 sequence (DNA): TGTGCCAGCAGTCTGACCCCCGGGGATACGCAGTATTTT. Its translation is CASSLTPGDTQYF.

The V gene is TRBV6-5, the J gene TRBJ1-6; 8 positions agree with TRBD1. Germline lookup yields CDR1 MNHEY and CDR2 SVGAGI. This CDR3 spans 15 amino acids. V shed 4 bases and J 8 bases; nucleotides not matched to a gene: 7. The CDR3 DNA sequence: TGTGCCAGCAGTTGGGGGACAGGAGGAGATTCACCCCTCCACTTT. It codes for CASSWGTGGDSPLHF.

DNA of the CDR3: TGTGCCAGTAGTGCCCGAAAGGGACCTGGAGGAAACACCATATATTTT. This translates into CASSARKGPGGNTIYF. The chain combines TRBV19 with TRBJ1-3; maybe TRBD1 (5 bases). V gave up 5 bases and J gave up 4 bases, with 18 bases separating them. This CDR3 is 16 amino acids long. Germline V gives CDR1 LNHDA, CDR2 SQIVND (reference sequence).

J is TRBJ1-1 and V is TRBV5-5; D gene unclear. This CDR3 is 14 amino acids long. Trimming took 0 bases from V and 2 from J, leaving 8 bases between them. From germline, CDR1 is SGHKS and CDR2 YYEKEE (reference sequence). CDR3: CASSLGAVNTEAFF. The CDR3 region has the DNA TGTGCCAGCAGCTTGGGAGCAGTTAACACTGAAGCTTTCTTT.

This chain connects TRBV19 to TRBJ2-4, with TRBD1 identical over 9 bases. Germline CDR1 LNHDA, CDR2 SQIVND (reference sequence). The CDR3 runs 14 residues. After removal of 10 bases from V and 7 bases from J, the junction contained 11 bases not matched to a gene. The CDR3 DNA is TGTGCCACCTCGAGCCGGGACAGGGTGAACATTCAGTACTTC. It specifies CATSSRDRVNIQYF.

This clone was counted once. The CDR3 protein is CASGLSASGGSNEQFF. The CDR3, as DNA: TGTGCTAGTGGTTTGTCGGCAAGCGGGGGGTCCAATGAGCAGTTCTTC. The chain employs TRBV12-5 and TRBJ2-1, with TRBD2 matching over 9 bases. The J segment lost 6 bases and the V segment lost 2 bases, leaving 8 bases of the junction unmatched. Looked up from germline, CDR1 is LGHNT and CDR2 is FRNRAP. The CDR3 is made up of 16 amino acids.

The V gene is TRBV6-5, the J gene TRBJ1-2; possibly TRBD1 for D (6 bases). The CDR3 consists of 16 residues. The V gene lost 2 bases and the J gene lost 3 bases, with 16 bases spanning the gap. The germline CDR1 and CDR2 sequences are MNHEY and SVGAGI. The CDR3 reads CASSYTGTAGDYGYTF. CDR3 DNA sequence: TGTGCCAGCAGTTACACAGGGACTGCGGGTGACTATGGCTACACCTTC.

The rearrangement joins TRBV11-3 to TRBJ2-7; 8 nucleotides align to TRBD1. The CDR3 totals 15 residues. Looked up from germline, CDR1 is SGHNT and CDR2 is YENEEA. J was trimmed by 3 bases and V by 1 base; bases with no gene match: 5. The CDR3 loop is CASSLATGAGYEQYF. CDR3 nucleotides: TGTGCCAGCAGCTTAGCGACAGGGGCCGGCTACGAGCAGTACTTC.

The chain employs TRBV10-3 and TRBJ1-2; D is uncertain. Germline loops: CDR1 ENHRY, CDR2 SYGVKD. Trimming took off 0 bases at V and 2 bases at J, with 7 bases between the two ends. CDR3 length: 14 amino acids. The CDR3 here is CAISESGQNYGYTF. In DNA, the CDR3 is TGTGCCATCAGTGAGTCAGGCCAGAACTATGGCTACACCTTC.

This clone was counted once. This chain connects TRBV11-3 to TRBJ1-3; tentatively, D is TRBD1 (6 bases). V was cut by 5 bases and J by 4 bases, with 18 bases left in between. This CDR3 contains 16 residues. Germline V gene sequence: CDR1 SGHNT, CDR2 YENEEA. Here the CDR3 reads CASSGTWGLSGNTIYF. The CDR3 bases are TGTGCCAGCAGCGGGACGTGGGGGCTGTCCGGAAACACCATATATTTT.

This clone has more than one count but fewer than ten. CDR3: CASSLGRYEQYF. Written as DNA, the CDR3 is TGCGCCAGCAGCTTGGGGAGATACGAGCAGTACTTC. V gene TRBV5-1 combines with J gene TRBJ2-7; D gene ambiguous. Germline assignment: CDR1 SGHRS and CDR2 YFSETQ. This CDR3 has 12 amino acids. Trimming took 0 bases from V and 4 from J, leaving 5 bases between them.

This chain joins TRBV18 and TRBJ2-3; D unresolved. This CDR3 region has 15 residues. V was cut by 0 bases and J by 5 bases, with 12 bases left in between. Germline-derived CDR1 and CDR2 are KGHSH and LQKENI. CDR3 nucleotides: TGTGCCAGCTCACCACCGGCCGTACTCGAAGATACGCAGTATTTT. Its protein product is CASSPPAVLEDTQYF.

V usage is TRBV12-3 or TRBV12-4 and J usage is TRBJ2-1; unclear D gene. V lost 7 bases, J lost 7 bases, and 8 bases lay in between. This CDR3 comprises 11 residues. DNA of the CDR3: TGTGCCAGCACCGCTAGGAATGAGCAGTTCTTC. This encodes CASTARNEQFF.

The genes are TRBV7-6 and TRBJ2-1; the match to TRBD1 covers 7 bases. The germline CDR1 and CDR2 sequences are SGHVS and FNYEAQ. The V segment lost 7 bases and the J segment 1 base; nucleotides outside the gene matches: 4. The CDR3 has 14 residues. The CDR3 region is CASTQQGSYNEQFF. The CDR3 DNA follows: TGTGCCAGCACTCAACAGGGGTCCTACAATGAGCAGTTCTTC.

This chain uses TRBV18 with TRBJ2-3; 11 nucleotides match TRBD2. Per the germline V gene, CDR1 is KGHSH and CDR2 is LQKENI. V shed 2 bases and J 3 bases; nucleotides not matched to a gene: 7. The CDR3 sequence is 17 residues long. CDR3 residues: CASSPTSGGIGTDTQYF. DNA of the CDR3: TGTGCCAGCTCACCAACTAGCGGGGGTATTGGGACAGATACGCAGTATTTT.

The V call is TRBV5-4, the J call TRBJ1-1, with unresolved D. This CDR3 has 13 residues. Trimming cost V 0 bases and J 1 base, with 4 bases left between them. Per the germline V gene, CDR1 is SGHNT and CDR2 is YYREEE (reference sequence). CDR3 sequence: CASSLGENTEAFF. The CDR3 bases are TGTGCCAGCAGCTTGGGGGAGAACACTGAAGCTTTCTTT.

The gene calls are TRBV7-9 and TRBJ2-7, with 12 positions matching TRBD1. The CDR3 has 15 residues. The germline CDR1 and CDR2 sequences are SEHNR and FQNEAQ (reference sequence). J was trimmed by 5 bases and V by 5 bases; bases with no gene match: 7. The CDR3 nucleotides are TGTGCCAGCAGCGCCCCGGGACAGGGGGCCGACGAGCAGTACTTC. It encodes CASSAPGQGADEQYF.